This TCR beta chain derives from a study of T cell responses to AZD1222 COVID-19 vaccine. The repertoire was sequenced with immunoSEQ multiplex PCR; TCRdb's copy has only in-frame clones and lacks some. The table lists roughly 150,000 clones, 94% of them singletons. Trimming took 1 base from V and 7 from J; bases not matched to a gene: 7. The CDR3 extends over 15 amino acids. Per the germline V gene, CDR1 is MDHEN and CDR2 is SYDVKM. This chain connects TRBV28 to TRBJ1-1; 9 nucleotides agree with TRBD1. The material sequenced was peripheral blood, taken 28 days after the second AZD1222 dose. The source is an adult who received the AZD1222 COVID-19 vaccine. CDR3 DNA: TGTGCCAGCAGTTTATACAGGGGGCGAACCCTTGAAGCTTTCTTT. Translation: CASSLYRGRTLEAFF.